One T cell receptor (beta chain) is described in this entry. What antigen it recognizes has not been identified. No base quality values were provided; no much bigger clone lies one nucleotide off. This entry comes from a study of T cell responses to AZD1222 COVID-19 vaccine (dated by TCRdb to the early 2020s). In terms of the full investigation: AZD1222 recipients with second doses at about 4 weeks or about 12 weeks were pooled, because spike-specific TCR depth and breadth did not differ between schedules. A total of over 230 trial participants underwent TCR sequencing, of whom around 200 received two doses of AZD1222 and 26 received two doses of the MenACWY control vaccine. Trial participants were enrolled by age into subgroups of 18-55, 56-69 and 70-plus years, and around 140, 26 and 57 TCR-sequenced participants, respectively, were included in these subgroups.

In the paper's terms, the time point label means: baseline before first vaccination. Vaccinee samples were obtained from the UK trials COV001 and COV002, which included a single-blind randomized controlled phase 2/3 trial of AZD1222 (ChAdOx1 nCoV-19) in healthy adults. For TCRbeta chain sequencing, PBMC samples were collected from trial participants at day 0 and at day 28 after the second dose. The CDR3 regions of human TCRbeta chains were analyzed by immunosequencing. The paper's data handling went like this. TCRs in the repertoires were compared against a reference library of SARS-CoV-2-specific TCRs that had been generated with the MIRA antigen-specificity platform. Breadth was defined as the fraction of unique TCRs that were SARS-CoV-2-associated, and depth was defined as the fraction of total T cells that were SARS-CoV-2-associated. Using the MIRA data, each spike-specific TCR was assigned both to the spike region to which the TCR was reactive and to a CD4 or CD8 class. Log10-transformed breadth and depth values were compared by one-way ANOVA with Sidak's multiple comparisons tests. TCRdb took this table from immuneACCESS and kept in-frame rearrangements with V and J called. Such tables lack part of the clones; where checked against another copy, unresolved V genes explain under half of the gap, and the rest is unexplained. V, J and clone size reflect that table, while D and trimming were determined from the DNA. This sample lists around 160,000 clones; approximately 91% were detected once. The ten largest clones add up to around 5.5% of the sample.

Points the paper makes about the study in general: After two AZD1222 doses, both the breadth and the depth of spike-specific TCRs were significantly higher than at day 0 and than in MenACWY recipients. Reportedly, close to half of the unique spike-specific TCRs recognized epitopes lying outside the regions that are mutated in the B.1.351 and B.1.1.7 variants. Participants were mostly white British and included more females than males, and it was suggested by the authors that clonal diversity may have been underestimated. Conclusions about previously exposed vaccinees are limited, since just 5 or 6 AZD1222 recipients were seropositive for SARS-CoV-2 at baseline. In the small 56-69-year group, the increase in depth fell short of significance, most likely because of low power. Because no day 14 peak-response samples were available, the repertoires could be characterized only after the peak T cell response. CD4 TCRs associated with the vaccine covered the entire spike protein, and the dominant responses were in regions 160-218 and 743-854.

For CDR1 and CDR2, the germline V gene lists KGHSH and LQKENI. The CDR3 contains 14 residues, cysteine and phenylalanine counted. Just CDR3 DNA is preserved here, 42 bases in frame from base 1. After removal of 2 bases from V and 3 bases from J, the junction retains 4 bases not matched to a gene. This TCR was sampled from an adult in good health. The chain was built from TRBV18 and TRBJ2-7; 7 bases in the middle match TRBD1. Here the sequenced sample was peripheral blood, taken on day 0 of AZD1222 vaccination. The nucleotide sequence reads as follows: TGTGCCAGCTCACCAAGGGGGACAGTCTACGAGCAGTACTTC. Protein translation: CASSPRGTVYEQYF.